This T cell receptor beta chain was sequenced during a study of shared clonotypes between healthy human individuals. Germline assignment: CDR1 SGHRS and CDR2 YFSETQ. CDR3 length: 15 amino acids. The V gene end was trimmed by 1 base and the J gene end by 6 bases; junction bases not matched to a gene: 6. Libraries were prepared by immunoSEQ multiplex PCR; TCRdb keeps only in-frame clonotypes and omits some of them. Among some 240,000 clones listed, 60% to 70% were seen once. The table lists this clone with a count of one. The origin of this receptor is a man aged 25-45 years in good health. This rearrangement joins TRBV5-1 to TRBJ1-4; 7 positions agree with TRBD1. Material for sequencing was memory CD4+ T cells sorted from blood. Subset indicated: CD45RA-negative fraction. CDR3 residues: CASSLTRGEYEKLFF. The CDR3, as DNA: TGCGCCAGCAGCTTGACCAGGGGGGAATATGAAAAACTGTTTTTT.